Below, 14 T cell receptor beta chains from the same sample are listed, as sequenced in a study of shared clonotypes between healthy human individuals. Some clones are missing from TCRdb's copy, which holds only in-frame ones; the method was immunoSEQ multiplex PCR. The table records roughly 1.5 million clones, around 98% of them present only once. The sample taken for sequencing was naive CD4+ T cells sorted from blood. Stated subset: CD45RA+ positively selected. These receptors were obtained from a man aged 25 to 45 in good health.

The chain carries TRBV5-1 and TRBJ2-3; 10 nucleotides match TRBD2. V was clipped by 7 bases and J by 2 bases; unmatched bases: 7. The CDR3 loop spans 15 amino acids. Per the germline V gene, CDR1 is SGHRS and CDR2 is YFSETQ. The CDR3 reads CASSALAGATDTQYF. The CDR3 DNA follows: TGCGCCAGCTCGGCCCTAGCGGGAGCCACAGATACGCAGTATTTT.

This clone was detected only once. The rearrangement joins TRBV6-5 to TRBJ2-7, with D possibly matching TRBD1 (6 bases). Germline V gives CDR1 MNHEY, CDR2 SVGAGI. The CDR3 spans 15 residues. With 6 bases removed from V and 1 base from J, the gap between germline ends came to 16 bases. The CDR3 protein is CASRTGMGTSYEQYF. The CDR3 coding sequence is TGTGCCAGCAGAACAGGGATGGGTACGTCCTACGAGCAGTACTTC.

The V gene is TRBV5-8, the J gene TRBJ2-7; 10 bases line up with TRBD1. Germline values: CDR1 SGHTS, CDR2 YDEGEE. The CDR3 runs to 17 residues. Losses at the gene ends were 1 base for V and 0 bases for J; bases not matched to a gene: 7. The CDR3 sequence: CASSLLGQGTFSYEQYF. As DNA, the CDR3 is TGTGCCAGCAGCTTGCTGGGACAGGGGACCTTCTCCTACGAGCAGTACTTC.

The chain joins TRBV11-3 to TRBJ2-1; the D is unclear. The CDR3 has 13 residues. Germline CDR1 SGHNT, CDR2 YENEEA. V was cut by 4 bases and J by 8 bases, with 12 bases left in between. CDR3 residues: CASSSNPMYEQFF. The CDR3 region has the DNA TGTGCCAGCAGCTCGAACCCCATGTATGAGCAGTTCTTC.

The rearrangement uses TRBV9 and TRBJ2-5; no clear D gene. V lost 0 bases and J lost 3, with 15 bases in between. The CDR3 spans 16 residues. CDR1 and CDR2 (germline): SGDLS, YYNGEE. The CDR3 spells CASSVEAGTLKETQYF. The CDR3 nucleotides are TGTGCCAGCAGCGTAGAGGCAGGAACATTGAAAGAGACCCAGTACTTC.

This clone was observed a single time. The chain employs TRBV2 and TRBJ2-7, with 9 bases lining up with TRBD2. V shed 1 base and J 6 bases; nucleotides not matched to a gene: 1. The CDR3 runs 13 residues. Germline V gene lookup returns CDR1 SNHLY and CDR2 FYNNEI. Here the CDR3 reads CASSEGTSVEQYF. The CDR3 DNA reads as TGTGCCAGCAGTGAAGGGACTAGCGTCGAGCAGTACTTC. The full variable domain, rest sourced from reference TRBV2 and TRBJ2-7, is EPEVTQTPSHQVTQMGQEVILRCVPISNHLYFYWYRQILGQKVEFLVSFYNNEISEKSEIFDDQFSVERPDGSNFTLKIRSTKLEDSAMYFCASSEGTSVEQYFGPGTRLTVT.

The CDR3: CASSSRGSDTEAFF. CDR3 in DNA: TGTGCCAGCAGTTCGAGAGGCAGTGACACTGAAGCTTTCTTT. This rearrangement joins TRBV27 to TRBJ1-1; D gene unclear. V was shortened by 4 bases and J by 3 bases, with 12 bases between the two germline ends. This CDR3 has 14 residues. Germline V gene lookup returns CDR1 MNHEY and CDR2 SMNVEV (reference sequence).

This CDR3 reads CAIEEGVLAGGPDTQYF. In nucleotides, the CDR3 is TGTGCCATCGAGGAGGGGGTACTAGCGGGAGGTCCAGATACGCAGTATTTT. The V call is TRBV10-3, the J call TRBJ2-3; 12 nucleotides match TRBD2. The ends lost 8 bases at V and 4 bases at J; junction bases unmatched: 13. Looked up from germline, CDR1 is ENHRY and CDR2 is SYGVKD. This CDR3 is built from 17 residues.

The genes are TRBV7-9 and TRBJ2-7, with a tentative D call TRBD1 (5 bases). CDR3 size: 13 residues. Germline values: CDR1 SEHNR, CDR2 FQNEAQ (reference sequence). Trimming took off 5 bases at V and 0 bases at J, with 8 bases between the two ends. The CDR3 reads CASSDSFSYEQYF. CDR3 sequence (DNA): TGTGCCAGCAGCGACAGTTTCTCCTACGAGCAGTACTTC.

The J gene is TRBJ2-5, the V gene TRBV10-2, with D tentatively TRBD2 (6 bases). Germline CDR1 is WSHSY and CDR2 is SAAADI. This CDR3 comprises 15 residues. Trimming took 6 bases from V and 5 from J, leaving 19 bases between them. The CDR3 protein is CASRTTGVGLETQYF. The CDR3 nucleotides read TGCGCCAGCAGAACCACGGGAGTAGGGTTGGAGACCCAGTACTTC.

The CDR3 DNA sequence: TGTGCCAGCAGCCAAGCGGACAGACAGAACACTGAAGCTTTCTTT. This translates into CASSQADRQNTEAFF. The gene calls are TRBV4-2 and TRBJ1-1; D is perhaps TRBD1 (6 bases). Per the germline V gene, CDR1 is LGHNA and CDR2 is YNFKEQ. The CDR3 loop spans 15 amino acids. With 1 base removed from V and 1 base from J, the gap between germline ends came to 10 bases.

The chain carries TRBV30 and TRBJ2-1, with a possible D match to TRBD2 (5 bases). Trimming took off 0 bases at V and 9 bases at J, with 6 bases between the two ends. CDR1 and CDR2 (germline): GTSNPN, SVGIG (reference sequence). The CDR3 runs 11 residues. CDR3: CAWSVLGEQFF. The CDR3 DNA reads as TGTGCCTGGAGTGTACTAGGTGAGCAGTTCTTC. Filled out from reference TRBV30 and TRBJ2-1, the complete variable domain reads SQTIHQWPATLVQPVGSPLSLECTVEGTSNPNLYWYRQAAGRGLQLLFYSVGIGQISSEVPQNLSASRPQDRQFILSSKKLLLSDSGFYLCAWSVLGEQFFGPGTRLTVL.

The chain employs TRBV7-2 and TRBJ2-7, with 13 bases matching TRBD2. CDR3 length: 16 amino acids. Per germline, CDR1 SGHTA and CDR2 FQGNSA. V shed 7 bases, J shed 5 bases, and the junction held 11 bases outside the gene matches. This CDR3 reads CASKNSGTSGNHEQYF. In DNA form, the CDR3 reads TGTGCCAGCAAAAATAGCGGGACTAGCGGGAACCACGAGCAGTACTTC. Combining the CDR3 with reference TRBV7-2 and TRBJ2-7 gives the whole variable domain GAGVSQSPSNKVTEKGKDVELRCDPISGHTALYWYRQSLGQGLEFLIYFQGNSAPDKSGLPSDRFSAERTGGSVSTLTIQRTQQEDSAVYLCASKNSGTSGNHEQYFGPGTRLTVT.

CDR3 nucleotide sequence: TGTGCCAGCAGCGCCCTGAGCTCCTACGAGCAGTACTTC. Translation: CASSALSSYEQYF. The chain recombines TRBV11-2 with TRBJ2-7; D unclear. Germline V gene lookup returns CDR1 SGHAT and CDR2 FQNNGV. This CDR3 is built from 13 residues. V lost 5 bases to trimming and J lost 0 bases, with 8 bases between them. Drawing the rest from reference TRBV11-2 and TRBJ2-7, the complete variable domain is EAGVAQSPRYKIIEKRQSVAFWCNPISGHATLYWYQQILGQGPKLLIQFQNNGVVDDSQLPKDRFSAERLKGVDSTLKIQPAKLEDSAVYLCASSALSSYEQYFGPGTRLTVT.